The 18 T cell receptor beta chains below were found in one sample sequenced in a study of OX40 agonist ivuxolimab in advanced cancers. TCRdb's table, derived via immunoSEQ multiplex PCR, lists solely in-frame clones and lacks some. Altogether tens of thousands of clones are present, roughly 87% being singletons, with the ten largest covering 0.32%. The sample in question was CD4+ or CD8+ T cells sorted from blood, obtained in a trial of the OX40 agonist ivuxolimab. The receptors shown here come from an adult with an advanced solid tumor such as melanoma, head and neck, liver or kidney cancer.

V and J are TRBV6-1 and TRBJ1-1; D remains ambiguous. V lost 1 base and J lost 13, with 16 bases in between. The germline gives CDR1 MNHNS, CDR2 SASEGT. This CDR3 has 13 amino acids. The CDR3 is CASSEGLVGFGFF. CDR3 nucleotides: TGTGCCAGCAGTGAAGGCTTGGTGGGTTTTGGTTTCTTT.

This sequence joins TRBV5-4 and TRBJ2-3, with TRBD1 matching 9 bases. The ends lost 1 base at V and 3 bases at J; junction bases unmatched: 3. Germline CDR1 SGHNT, CDR2 YYREEE (reference sequence). The CDR3 sequence is 15 residues long. The CDR3 reads CASSLTGTGTDTQYF. The CDR3 DNA follows: TGTGCCAGCAGCTTGACCGGGACAGGGACAGATACGCAGTATTTT.

This clone has only one observation. V is TRBV29-1 and J is TRBJ2-3, with 10 bases identical to TRBD2. V was pared by 6 bases and J by 4 bases, with 16 bases of the junction left unmatched. Per germline, CDR1 SQVTM and CDR2 ANQGSEA. CDR3 length: 17 residues. The CDR3 loop reads CSVRTILAGSRPDTQYF. The CDR3 DNA is TGCAGCGTGCGCACCATACTAGCGGGGTCCCGCCCAGATACGCAGTATTTT.

V gene TRBV5-5 combines with J gene TRBJ1-6; a possible D gene is TRBD1 (5 bases). V lost 0 bases to trimming and J lost 8 bases, with 12 bases between them. The CDR3 length is 15 residues. Germline V gene data show CDR1 as SGHKS and CDR2 as YYEKEE (reference sequence). In DNA, the CDR3 is TGTGCCAGCAGCTTGGGCCCCACGGGGGATTCACCCCTCCACTTT. This codes for CASSLGPTGDSPLHF.

The chain links TRBV5-5 to TRBJ1-3; D is unclear. The CDR3 sequence is 16 residues long. Trimming removed 2 bases from V and 0 bases from J, with 12 bases in between. CDR1 is SGHKS and CDR2 is YYEKEE in the germline V gene (reference sequence). This chain's CDR3 is CASSLGPLSSGNTIYF. The CDR3 DNA is TGTGCCAGCAGCTTAGGACCGCTGAGCTCTGGAAACACCATATATTTT.

This clone was picked up one time. CDR3 sequence reads: CASSPGGPGGYTF. The CDR3 DNA is TGTGCCAGCAGCCCCGGGGGTCCGGGCGGCTACACCTTC. The chain combines TRBV6-1 with TRBJ1-2; D is perhaps TRBD1 (5 bases). Per germline, CDR1 MNHNS and CDR2 SASEGT. V lost 6 bases and J 8 bases, leaving 16 bases between the germline ends. The CDR3 consists of 13 residues.

The chain combines TRBV4-2 with TRBJ1-5; TRBD1 is a possible D gene (5 bases). Germline V gene data show CDR1 as LGHNA and CDR2 as YNFKEQ. V dropped 4 bases and J dropped 0 bases, with 10 bases sitting between them. The length of the CDR3 is 15 residues. The chain's CDR3 is CASSRTRDSNQPQHF. CDR3 bases: TGTGCCAGCAGCCGAACCAGGGATAGCAATCAGCCCCAGCATTTT.

V gene TRBV28 combines with J gene TRBJ2-7, with D hard to call. Germline-derived CDR1 and CDR2 are MDHEN and SYDVKM. V gave up 3 bases and J gave up 7 bases, with 7 bases separating them. The CDR3 loop spans 11 amino acids. CDR3 DNA sequence: TGTGCCAGCAGTTTGGTGTGGGAGCAGTACTTC. Its translation is CASSLVWEQYF. Supplemented by reference TRBV28 and TRBJ2-7, the full variable domain reads DVKVTQSSRYLVKRTGEKVFLECVQDMDHENMFWYRQDPGLGLRLIYFSYDVKMKEKGDIPEGYSVSREKKERFSLILESASTNQTSMYLCASSLVWEQYFGPGTRLTVT.

The CDR3 sequence: CASSRGSAEAFF. CDR3 coding DNA: TGCGCCAGCAGTAGGGGCTCCGCTGAAGCTTTCTTT. The rearrangement joins TRBV10-1 to TRBJ1-1; TRBD1 might be the D (5 bases). This CDR3 is 12 amino acids long. Trimming left V 5 bases short and J 6 bases short, with 10 bases between. The germline V gene encodes CDR1 WNHNN and CDR2 SYGVQD (reference sequence).

The J gene is TRBJ2-5, the V gene TRBV19, with D hard to call. In germline, CDR1 is LNHDA, CDR2 SQIVND (reference sequence). The germline V and J ends were trimmed by 0 bases and 5 bases, with 16 bases remaining between them. This CDR3 region has 16 residues. The CDR3 DNA reads TGTGCCAGTAGTATAGATCTCACTCCCCTGGGGGAGACCCAGTACTTC. Translating it yields CASSIDLTPLGETQYF.

The chain uses TRBV27 and TRBJ1-4, with D unresolved. V lost 6 bases, J lost 8 bases, and 16 bases lay in between. The CDR3 extends over 14 amino acids. The germline V gene encodes CDR1 MNHEY and CDR2 SMNVEV (reference sequence). The CDR3 DNA follows: TGTGCCAGCAGCCTTCGAGAGACGGGGGAAAAACTGTTTTTT. Its translation is CASSLRETGEKLFF.

This chain joins TRBV7-3 and TRBJ2-3; D call uncertain. The V gene's germline CDR1 is SGHTA and CDR2 FQGTGA. The CDR3 extends over 13 amino acids. V was shortened by 2 bases and J by 0 bases, with 3 bases between the two germline ends. In DNA, the CDR3 is TGTGCCAGCAGCTTATATAGCACAGATACGCAGTATTTT. This translates into CASSLYSTDTQYF.

V gene TRBV9 combines with J gene TRBJ2-1, with TRBD2 matching 7 bases. Per the germline V gene, CDR1 is SGDLS and CDR2 is YYNGEE. The V and J ends lost 4 bases and 3 bases, in that order; junction bases with no gene match: 7. There are 15 residues in the CDR3. In nucleotides, the CDR3 is TGTGCCAGCAGCCTAGCGGCCTCCGACTACAATGAGCAGTTCTTC. This codes for CASSLAASDYNEQFF.

Turning to this clone: At the DNA level, this CDR3 is encoded by other sequences in the same sample as well. V gene TRBV7-2 combines with J gene TRBJ2-7, with D perhaps TRBD2 (6 bases). CDR3 length: 15 amino acids. Trimming removed 5 bases from V and 6 bases from J, with 20 bases in between. Germline V CDR1 and CDR2: SGHTA, FQGNSA. CDR3 in amino acids: CASSPIGTRRSEQYF. The CDR3 nucleotides read TGTGCCAGCAGCCCAATAGGGACTCGGAGGTCCGAGCAGTACTTC.

The chain couples TRBV2 to TRBJ1-3; 12 nucleotides match TRBD1. This CDR3 contains 15 residues. With V trimmed by 6 bases and J by 4 bases, 4 bases remained unmatched. The V gene's germline CDR1 is SNHLY and CDR2 FYNNEI. The CDR3 region has the DNA TGTGCCAGCAGGAGGGACAGGGGGCCGGGAAACACCATATATTTT. This translates into CASRRDRGPGNTIYF.

The CDR3 loop is CASSPRPGQGYNEQFF. The CDR3 nucleotides are TGTGCCAGCAGCCCTAGACCCGGACAGGGGTACAATGAGCAGTTCTTC. V is TRBV7-9 and J is TRBJ2-1, with 9 positions matching TRBD1. The V and J ends lost 5 bases and 4 bases, in that order; junction bases with no gene match: 9. The CDR3 contains 16 residues. Looked up from germline, CDR1 is SEHNR and CDR2 is FQNEAQ (reference sequence).

The chain recombines TRBV5-4 with TRBJ2-5; TRBD2 aligns across 7 bases. Germline lookup yields CDR1 SGHNT and CDR2 YYREEE (reference sequence). The CDR3 spans 14 residues. Trimming at V came to 2 bases and at J to 2 bases, leaving 3 bases not matched to a gene. CDR3 loop: CASSLRLAQETQYF. In nucleotides, the CDR3 is TGTGCCAGCAGCTTACGACTAGCACAAGAGACCCAGTACTTC.

The chain employs TRBV7-6 and TRBJ2-3; the D gene is possibly TRBD2 (6 bases). The length of the CDR3 is 17 residues. Germline values: CDR1 SGHVS, CDR2 FNYEAQ. The V end lost 5 bases, the J end lost 3 bases, and 21 bases lay between the germline ends. As DNA, the CDR3 is TGTGCCAGCAGCGTAAATCAGTGGAGGGGTAGGACAGATACGCAGTATTTT. Translating it yields CASSVNQWRGRTDTQYF.